This entry describes one T cell receptor beta chain. No antigen is known for it. Libraries used roughly 18,000 to 1,000,000 sorted naive CD8 T cells and 10%, 30% or 50% RNA input. Sorted naive CD8 T cells were those defined as CD8+CD4-CCR7+CD45RA+. These data originate in a study of molecular identifiers for immune sequencing clone quantification. Germline assignment: CDR1 MNHEY and CDR2 SMNVEV (reference sequence). J was trimmed by 1 base and V by 8 bases; bases with no gene match: 13. This CDR3 is built from 18 residues. General study results and limits: Spiked TCR RNA from one Jurkat cell reportedly showed up when mixed among over 900,000 naive cells.

From the PCR reads, TCRdb called clonotypes with MiXCR, one entry per CDR3 protein. This sample has 85,000 to 100,000 distinct CDR3 sequences; 20% to 25% occur once, and the top ten carry approximately 0.91%. The V gene is TRBV27, the J gene TRBJ2-4; 11 nucleotides line up with TRBD2. Sequencing was done on a sample of naive CD8+ T cells from blood, with Jurkat cell RNA spiked in. Documented subset: FACS-sorted CD8+CD4-CCR7+CD45RA+ naive T cells. This TCR derives from a human donor in good health. Some libraries in this study had Jurkat cell RNA spiked in. CDR3 amino acids: CASGMGLAGGRAKNIQYF. The CDR3 nucleotides read TGTGCCAGCGGAATGGGGCTAGCGGGAGGAAGGGCCAAAAACATTCAGTACTTC.